The 15 T cell receptor beta chains below come from one sample, sequenced in a study of cytomegalovirus exposure and HLA in healthy donors. Clones were sequenced by immunoSEQ multiplex PCR, and TCRdb holds only the in-frame ones, with some missing. The sample lists roughly 130,000 clones, roughly 90% occurring once. The sequenced sample consisted of PBMCs. These receptors all come from a man aged 25 to 45 in good health and CMV-seronegative.

This chain joins TRBV4-2 and TRBJ1-3; D perhaps matches TRBD1 (6 bases). CDR1 is LGHNA and CDR2 is YNFKEQ in the germline V gene. Trimming stripped 4 bases from V and 0 bases from J, with 13 bases between. The CDR3 runs 16 residues. The CDR3: CASSRSLDSSGNTIYF. CDR3 nucleotides: TGTGCCAGCAGCCGTTCTTTGGACAGCTCTGGAAACACCATATATTTT.

This clone was counted a single time. V is TRBV5-1 and J is TRBJ2-2; possibly TRBD2 for D (5 bases). CDR1 and CDR2 (germline): SGHRS, YFSETQ. The V and J ends lost 4 bases and 4 bases respectively, with 17 bases between them. The CDR3 consists of 16 residues. CDR3 DNA sequence: TGCGCCAGCAGCCCCCGGGTCCTACGGGGCACCGGGGAGCTGTTTTTT. Its translation: CASSPRVLRGTGELFF.

The V call is TRBV7-2, the J call TRBJ2-1; TRBD1 matches at 7 bases. The CDR3 extends over 14 amino acids. Germline lookup yields CDR1 SGHTA and CDR2 FQGNSA. The V gene end was trimmed by 4 bases and the J gene end by 3 bases; junction bases not matched to a gene: 3. The CDR3 loop is CASSYRDSYNEQFF. In nucleotides, the CDR3 is TGTGCCAGCAGCTACCGGGACAGCTACAATGAGCAGTTCTTC.

V gene TRBV2 combines with J gene TRBJ1-5; 10 bases map to TRBD1. V was pared by 2 bases and J by 6 bases, with 7 bases of the junction left unmatched. The length of the CDR3 is 16 residues. Germline loops: CDR1 SNHLY, CDR2 FYNNEI. The CDR3 nucleotides read TGTGCCAGCAGTGAAAGACAGGGGGCGTTGGGTCAGCCCCAGCATTTT. Amino acid sequence: CASSERQGALGQPQHF.

V is TRBV18 and J is TRBJ2-1; 7 bases fit TRBD2. The trim removed 3 bases at V and 0 bases at J, leaving 5 bases unmatched. The CDR3 totals 16 residues. From germline, CDR1 is KGHSH and CDR2 LQKENI. The CDR3 nucleotides are TGTGCCAGCTCACCTCAATGGGGGGGCTCCTACAATGAGCAGTTCTTC. Translating it yields CASSPQWGGSYNEQFF. The full variable domain, with the rest looked up from reference TRBV18 and TRBJ2-1, is NAGVMQNPRHLVRRRGQEARLRCSPMKGHSHVYWYRQLPEEGLKFMVYLQKENIIDESGMPKERFSAEFPKEGPSILRIQQVVRGDSAAYFCASSPQWGGSYNEQFFGPGTRLTVL.

The V and J genes are TRBV9 and TRBJ1-2, with D hard to call. The length of the CDR3 is 16 residues. The V end was cut by 7 bases, the J end by 4 bases, with 23 bases between. Germline CDR1 is SGDLS and CDR2 is YYNGEE. The CDR3 reads CASSLGTGAPIYGYTF. The CDR3 DNA sequence: TGTGCCAGCTCCCTTGGTACGGGAGCACCCATCTATGGCTACACCTTC.

J is TRBJ2-7 and V is TRBV2; D perhaps matches TRBD1 (5 bases). The CDR3 is made up of 14 amino acids. Germline V gene lookup returns CDR1 SNHLY and CDR2 FYNNEI. V lost 1 base to trimming and J lost 0 bases, with 7 bases between them. The CDR3 protein is CASSEEQGSYEQYF. For the CDR3, the DNA is TGTGCCAGCAGTGAAGAGCAGGGCTCCTACGAGCAGTACTTC.

The V and J genes are TRBV13 and TRBJ1-3; D gene uncertain. The V gene's germline CDR1 is PRHDT and CDR2 FYEKMQ (reference sequence). V dropped 6 bases and J dropped 4 bases, with 7 bases sitting between them. The CDR3 contains 12 residues. In nucleotides, the CDR3 is TGTGCCAGCAGGCTAGAAGGAAACACCATATATTTT. It codes for CASRLEGNTIYF.

The CDR3 DNA reads TGTGCCAGCAGCTTCATGACAGGGATGAATGAGCAGTTCTTC. Translated: CASSFMTGMNEQFF. The chain carries TRBV7-3 and TRBJ2-1; TRBD1 matches at 7 bases. Germline V gene lookup returns CDR1 SGHTA and CDR2 FQGTGA. There are 14 residues in the CDR3. V lost 3 bases to trimming and J lost 7 bases; unmatched junction nucleotides: 6.

The chain carries TRBV10-3 and TRBJ2-7, with 7 bases fitting TRBD2. CDR3 length: 16 amino acids. Trimming removed 4 bases from V and 0 bases from J; junction bases left unmatched: 9. The germline CDR1 and CDR2 sequences are ENHRY and SYGVKD. The CDR3 bases are TGTGCCATCAGTGGGGACGTTACGGGGGGCTCCTACGAGCAGTACTTC. Translating gives CAISGDVTGGSYEQYF.

The chain links TRBV11-2 to TRBJ1-1; a possible D gene is TRBD1 (5 bases). The CDR3 is 14 amino acids. Per germline, CDR1 SGHAT and CDR2 FQNNGV. V lost 6 bases to trimming and J lost 0 bases, with 11 bases between them. The DNA of the CDR3 is TGTGCCAGCAGTAACCAGGGAATGAACACTGAAGCTTTCTTT. This translates into CASSNQGMNTEAFF.

The J gene is TRBJ1-1, the V gene TRBV7-2, with 8 bases identical to TRBD1. This CDR3 is built from 15 residues. Germline V gives CDR1 SGHTA, CDR2 FQGNSA. After removal of 1 base from V and 5 bases from J, the junction contained 6 bases not matched to a gene. CDR3 sequence reads: CASSLGQGMRTEAFF. In DNA, the CDR3 is TGTGCCAGCAGCTTAGGACAGGGGATGAGGACTGAAGCTTTCTTT.

The CDR3 here is CASSPTPSGGLTDTQYF. The CDR3 DNA sequence: TGTGCCAGCAGCCCAACCCCTAGCGGGGGGCTCACAGATACGCAGTATTTT. V usage is TRBV9 and J usage is TRBJ2-3, with 11 bases matching TRBD2. CDR3 size: 17 residues. The ends lost 4 bases at V and 2 bases at J; junction bases unmatched: 9. Germline V CDR1 and CDR2: SGDLS, YYNGEE.

The chain uses TRBV5-1 and TRBJ2-3; 7 bases match TRBD1. Germline trimming cut 3 bases from V and 6 bases from J; bases unmatched to any gene: 10. From germline, CDR1 is SGHRS and CDR2 YFSETQ. The CDR3 runs to 15 residues. CDR3 DNA: TGCGCCAGCAGCTCGACAGGGAACGCTCAGGATACGCAGTATTTT. The encoded protein is CASSSTGNAQDTQYF.

The J gene is TRBJ1-2, the V gene TRBV6-5; D is unclear. Germline-derived CDR1 and CDR2 are MNHEY and SVGAGI. V lost 4 bases, J lost 4 bases, and 10 bases lay in between. This CDR3 has 13 residues. CDR3 sequence: CASSSWQSYGYTF. CDR3 DNA sequence: TGTGCCAGCAGTTCTTGGCAGTCCTATGGCTACACCTTC.